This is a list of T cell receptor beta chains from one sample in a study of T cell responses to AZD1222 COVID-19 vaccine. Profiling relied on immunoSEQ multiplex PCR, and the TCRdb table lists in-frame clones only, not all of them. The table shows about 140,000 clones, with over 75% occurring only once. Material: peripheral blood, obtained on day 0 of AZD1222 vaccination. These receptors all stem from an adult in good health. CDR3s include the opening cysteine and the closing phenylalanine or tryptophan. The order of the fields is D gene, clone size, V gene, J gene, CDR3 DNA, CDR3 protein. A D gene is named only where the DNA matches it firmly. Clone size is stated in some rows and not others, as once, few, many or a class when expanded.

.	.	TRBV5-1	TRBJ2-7	TGCGCCAGCAGCTCATCTCCGGAGGGCAGGGGTTCCCACGAGCAGTACTTC	CASSSSPEGRGSHEQYF
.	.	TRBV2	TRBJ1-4	TGTGCCAGCAGCCGGACAGTGATTAATGAAAAACTGTTTTTT	CASSRTVINEKLFF
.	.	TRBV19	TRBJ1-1	TGTGCCAGTAGAGCACAGTTGGGCCCCACTGAAGCTTTCTTT	CASRAQLGPTEAFF
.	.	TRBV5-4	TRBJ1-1	TGTGCCAGCAGCCGTAGCGGAGGGGCGAGTACTGAAGCTTTCTTT	CASSRSGGASTEAFF
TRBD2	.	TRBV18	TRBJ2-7	TGTGCCAGCTCACCACCCGGGGGGGGCTCCTACGAGCAGTACTTC	CASSPPGGGSYEQYF
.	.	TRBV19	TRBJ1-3	TGTGCCAGTAGTATTTTACAGTCCACCTCTGGAAACACCATATATTTT	CASSILQSTSGNTIYF
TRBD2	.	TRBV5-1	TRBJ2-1	TGCGCCAGCAGCTCCAAGACTAGCGGGGGGGCTAAATACAATGAGCAGTTCTTC	CASSSKTSGGAKYNEQFF
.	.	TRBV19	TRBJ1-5	TGTGCCAGTAGTATAATGAAGGGAAGCAATCAGCCCCAGCATTTT	CASSIMKGSNQPQHF
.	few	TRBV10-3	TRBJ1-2	TGTGCCATCAGTGAGTCGGGCAGGGCCTATGGCTACACCTTC	CAISESGRAYGYTF
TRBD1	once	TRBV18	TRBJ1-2	TGTGCCAGCTCACCCAGCGACAGGGGCCCTGATGGCTACACCTTC	CASSPSDRGPDGYTF
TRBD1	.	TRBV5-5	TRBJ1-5	TGTGCCAGCAGCCGGACAGGGGGCAATGATCAGCCCCAGCATTTT	CASSRTGGNDQPQHF
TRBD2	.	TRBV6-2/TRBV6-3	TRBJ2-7	TGTGCCAGCAGTTACCGTACTAGCGGAAGGGGCTACGAGCAGTACTTC	CASSYRTSGRGYEQYF
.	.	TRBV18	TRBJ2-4	TGTGCCAGCTCACCGCCGTCGCAGGGAAACATTCAGTACTTC	CASSPPSQGNIQYF
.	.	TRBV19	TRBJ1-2	TGTGCCAGTAGTATAAGGGCAGTTAATAACTATGGCTACACCTTC	CASSIRAVNNYGYTF
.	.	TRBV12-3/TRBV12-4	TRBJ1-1	TGTGCCAGCAGATTACAGGGTAACACTGAAGCTTTCTTT	CASRLQGNTEAFF
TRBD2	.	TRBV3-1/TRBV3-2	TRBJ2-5	TGTGCCAGCAGCCCGCCTAGCGGCGAGACCCAGTACTTC	CASSPPSGETQYF
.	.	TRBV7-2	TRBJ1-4	TGTGCCAGCAGCTTAAAGGGATTTGAAAAACTGTTTTTT	CASSLKGFEKLFF
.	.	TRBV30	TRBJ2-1	TGTGCCTGGAGTTCAAACACCGACAATGAGCAGTTCTTC	CAWSSNTDNEQFF
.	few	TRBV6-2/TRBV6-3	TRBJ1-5	TGTGCCAGCAGTCTAACAGGGATGGATCAGCCCCAGCATTTT	CASSLTGMDQPQHF
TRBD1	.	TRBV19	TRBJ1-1	TGTGCCAGTAGTATCGTCTCAGGACAGGGCAACACTGAAGCTTTCTTT	CASSIVSGQGNTEAFF
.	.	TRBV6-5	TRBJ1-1	TGTGCCAGCAGTTGGGGGGGGGCATGGAACACTGAAGCTTTCTTT	CASSWGGAWNTEAFF
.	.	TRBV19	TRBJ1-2	TGTGCCAGTTGGGACAAATCAAACTATGGCTACACCTTC	CASWDKSNYGYTF
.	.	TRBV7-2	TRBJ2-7	TGTGCCAGCAGCTTTGGGGGGGACACCTACGAGCAGTACTTC	CASSFGGDTYEQYF
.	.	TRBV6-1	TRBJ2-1	TGTGCCAGCAGTGAGCGACTAGATCTTGGACGTAAGTTCTTC	CASSERLDLGRKFF
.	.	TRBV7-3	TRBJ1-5	TGTGCCAGCAGCCGCACCTTTAGGCAGGGAGTCGATCAGCCCCAGCATTTT	CASSRTFRQGVDQPQHF
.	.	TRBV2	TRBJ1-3	TGTGCCAGCAGGGAAGGGACGGTCGGGAACACCATATATTTT	CASREGTVGNTIYF
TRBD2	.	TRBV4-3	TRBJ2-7	TGCGCCAGCAGCCAGGTACTAGCGACTAACTACGAGCAGTACTTC	CASSQVLATNYEQYF
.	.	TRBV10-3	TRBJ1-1	TGTGCCATCGATTCCGGCCCCTCTACAGGAATGGGCTCCAACACTGAAGCTTTCTTT	CAIDSGPSTGMGSNTEAFF
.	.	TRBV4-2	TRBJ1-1	TGTGCCAGCAGCCAAGATCTAGGGGGAAACACTGAAGCTTTCTTT	CASSQDLGGNTEAFF
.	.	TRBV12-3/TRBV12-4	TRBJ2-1	TGTGCCAGCAGTTTTCCAGGTTTGCCTGAGCAGTTCTTC	CASSFPGLPEQFF
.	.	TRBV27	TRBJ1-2	TGTGCCAGCAGTGCGCTCAGGGGACTGCACTATGGCTACACCTTC	CASSALRGLHYGYTF
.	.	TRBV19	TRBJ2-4	TGTGCCAGTAGTATTAGGGAAGAAAACATTCAGTACTTC	CASSIREENIQYF
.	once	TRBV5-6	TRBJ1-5	TGTGCCAGCAGCTTGGTTGGCAGGGTGGATCAGCCCCAGCATTTT	CASSLVGRVDQPQHF
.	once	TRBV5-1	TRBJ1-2	TGCGCCAGCAGCCCCTCTAGGGCACAGAGTAACTATGGCTACACCTTC	CASSPSRAQSNYGYTF
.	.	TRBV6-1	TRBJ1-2	TGTGCCAGCAGTGTTGCCCCCCCCGGTTCGCCCAACTATGGCTACACCTTC	CASSVAPPGSPNYGYTF
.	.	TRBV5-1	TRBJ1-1	TGCGCCAGCACCCAGGGGCCCGGGAACACTGAAGCTTTCTTT	CASTQGPGNTEAFF
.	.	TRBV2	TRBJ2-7	TGTGCCAGCACCCTAAGGTCCTACGAGCAGTACTTC	CASTLRSYEQYF
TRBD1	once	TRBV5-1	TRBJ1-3	TGCGCCAGCAGCCTAGGACTCGACAGGGCCTGGGGAAACACCATATATTTT	CASSLGLDRAWGNTIYF
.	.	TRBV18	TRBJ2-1	TGTGCCAGCTCACCACAAGAGACGGGAGTCGGCCACAATGAGCAGTTCTTC	CASSPQETGVGHNEQFF
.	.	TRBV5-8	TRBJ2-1	TGTGCCAGCAGCTCATACTGGGAGCAGTTCTTC	CASSSYWEQFF
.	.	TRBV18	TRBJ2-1	TGTGCCAGCTCACTCAAGAGGAAAGTATACAATGAGCAGTTCTTC	CASSLKRKVYNEQFF
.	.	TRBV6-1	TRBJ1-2	TGTGCCAGCAGTGCACCAAACAGAGGGGCTGCCTATGGCTACACCTTC	CASSAPNRGAAYGYTF
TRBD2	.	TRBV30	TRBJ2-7	TGTGCCTGGAGTGTACTAGCGGGGGGGCCGGGCGAGCAGTACTTC	CAWSVLAGGPGEQYF
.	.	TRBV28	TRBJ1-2	TGTGCCAGCAGTTCCGGACAGCCCTATGGCTACACCTTC	CASSSGQPYGYTF
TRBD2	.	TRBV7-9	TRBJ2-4	TGTGCCAGCAGCTACTCGGGACTACCGAACATTCAGTACTTC	CASSYSGLPNIQYF
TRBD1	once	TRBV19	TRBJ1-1	TGTGCCAGTAGCACCGGGACAGGGAACACTGAAGCTTTCTTT	CASSTGTGNTEAFF
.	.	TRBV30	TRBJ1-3	TGTGCCTGGAGCGGTGACACCATATATTTT	CAWSGDTIYF
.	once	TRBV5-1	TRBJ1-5	TGCGCCAGCAGCCCCAAGGTGGATCAGCCCCAGCATTTT	CASSPKVDQPQHF
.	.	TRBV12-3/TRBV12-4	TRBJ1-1	TGTGCCAGCAGTTTTCCCGCTTCCACTGAAGCTTTCTTT	CASSFPASTEAFF
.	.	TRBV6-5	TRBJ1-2	TGTGCCAGCAGGACCCTCACATATGGCTACACCTTC	CASRTLTYGYTF
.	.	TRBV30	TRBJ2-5	TGTGCTGCAGGGATGTCAGAGACCCAGTACTTC	CAAGMSETQYF
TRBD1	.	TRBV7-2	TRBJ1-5	TGTGCCAGCAGCTGGAGACAGGGGGATCAGCCCCAGCATTTT	CASSWRQGDQPQHF
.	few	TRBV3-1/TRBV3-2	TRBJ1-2	TGTGCCAGCAGCCAAGAGTCCAGAGCCTATGGCTACACCTTC	CASSQESRAYGYTF